Listed below are T cell receptor beta chains from one sample, sequenced in a study of blood T cell repertoires in COVID-19. Clones were sequenced by immunoSEQ multiplex PCR, and TCRdb holds only the in-frame ones, with some missing. This sample has about 97,000 clones, with approximately 87% found just once. The source material was peripheral blood. The receptors shown here come from a human donor in a cohort sampled during active COVID-19. CDR3s include the opening cysteine and the closing phenylalanine or tryptophan. The D gene is left open where the match is weak. For some rows the clone size is stated as once, few or many, or as a class when expanded; others skip it.

D gene: .; V gene: TRBV19; clone size: .; J gene: TRBJ2-6; CDR3 protein: CASSMNQGNGANVLTF; CDR3 DNA: TGTGCCAGTAGTATGAATCAGGGTAATGGGGCCAACGTCCTGACTTTC
D gene: .; V gene: TRBV9; clone size: .; J gene: TRBJ2-3; CDR3 protein: CASSVVSGSTDTQYF; CDR3 DNA: TGTGCCAGCAGCGTAGTTTCAGGGTCCACAGATACGCAGTATTTT
D gene: .; V gene: TRBV11-3; clone size: .; J gene: TRBJ2-3; CDR3 protein: CASSSAKGPSGADTQYF; CDR3 DNA: TGTGCCAGCAGCTCCGCTAAAGGACCCTCAGGGGCGGATACGCAGTATTTT
D gene: TRBD2; V gene: TRBV6-6; clone size: .; J gene: TRBJ2-7; CDR3 protein: CASSGRLAGGSYEQYF; CDR3 DNA: TGTGCCAGCAGTGGACGACTAGCGGGAGGCTCCTACGAGCAGTACTTC
D gene: TRBD1; V gene: TRBV5-4; clone size: .; J gene: TRBJ2-7; CDR3 protein: CASSRDRGPYEQYF; CDR3 DNA: TGTGCCAGCAGCCGGGACAGGGGACCCTACGAGCAGTACTTC
D gene: TRBD2; V gene: TRBV6-5; clone size: .; J gene: TRBJ2-1; CDR3 protein: CASSYSPAGGEEQFF; CDR3 DNA: TGTGCCAGCAGTTACTCGCCAGCGGGGGGGGAGGAGCAGTTCTTC
D gene: .; V gene: TRBV15; clone size: .; J gene: TRBJ2-5; CDR3 protein: CATSLHREETQYF; CDR3 DNA: TGTGCCACCAGCTTGCACAGAGAAGAGACCCAGTACTTC
D gene: TRBD1; V gene: TRBV4-1; clone size: .; J gene: TRBJ1-3; CDR3 protein: CASSQLGTGRGNTIYF; CDR3 DNA: TGCGCCAGCAGCCAACTGGGGACAGGCCGGGGAAACACCATATATTTT
D gene: TRBD2; V gene: TRBV2; clone size: .; J gene: TRBJ2-5; CDR3 protein: CASAAGVTPETQYF; CDR3 DNA: TGTGCCAGCGCAGCGGGGGTCACTCCTGAGACCCAGTACTTC
D gene: TRBD1; V gene: TRBV10-3; clone size: .; J gene: TRBJ1-5; CDR3 protein: CAISEDRGLSNQPQHF; CDR3 DNA: TGTGCCATCAGTGAGGACAGGGGGCTTAGTAATCAGCCCCAGCATTTT
D gene: TRBD1; V gene: TRBV7-9; clone size: .; J gene: TRBJ1-5; CDR3 protein: CASSATGTGGVNQPQHF; CDR3 DNA: TGTGCCAGCAGCGCCACCGGGACAGGGGGTGTTAATCAGCCCCAGCATTTT
D gene: TRBD1; V gene: TRBV7-3; clone size: .; J gene: TRBJ2-2; CDR3 protein: CASSSPRDRGYTGELFF; CDR3 DNA: TGTGCCAGCAGCTCTCCCAGGGACAGGGGGTACACCGGGGAGCTGTTTTTT
D gene: TRBD2; V gene: TRBV9; clone size: .; J gene: TRBJ2-3; CDR3 protein: CASSVDPAGEGDTQYF; CDR3 DNA: TGTGCCAGCAGCGTAGACCCAGCGGGAGAAGGGGATACGCAGTATTTT
D gene: TRBD1; V gene: TRBV14; clone size: .; J gene: TRBJ2-2; CDR3 protein: CASSLGRTGWTGELFF; CDR3 DNA: TGTGCCAGCAGCCTAGGGAGGACAGGGTGGACCGGGGAGCTGTTTTTT
D gene: TRBD1; V gene: TRBV10-2; clone size: few; J gene: TRBJ1-1; CDR3 protein: CASRGQGKNTEAFF; CDR3 DNA: TGCGCCAGCAGGGGACAGGGAAAGAACACTGAAGCTTTCTTT
D gene: .; V gene: TRBV5-1; clone size: .; J gene: TRBJ2-7; CDR3 protein: CASSLDPGGRYEQYF; CDR3 DNA: TGCGCCAGCAGCTTGGATCCCGGGGGGCGCTACGAGCAGTACTTC
D gene: .; V gene: TRBV28; clone size: .; J gene: TRBJ1-4; CDR3 protein: CASSRTASREKLFF; CDR3 DNA: TGTGCCAGCAGTCGGACAGCCTCACGGGAAAAACTGTTTTTT
D gene: .; V gene: TRBV20-1; clone size: .; J gene: TRBJ2-5; CDR3 protein: CSASLPLLAAAPETQYF; CDR3 DNA: TGCAGTGCTAGTTTGCCCCTTTTGGCTGCAGCGCCAGAGACCCAGTACTTC
D gene: .; V gene: TRBV6-1; clone size: .; J gene: TRBJ2-6; CDR3 protein: CASSEPSGAGANVLTF; CDR3 DNA: TGTGCCAGCAGTGAGCCCTCGGGGGCTGGGGCCAACGTCCTGACTTTC
D gene: TRBD1; V gene: TRBV7-9; clone size: .; J gene: TRBJ2-6; CDR3 protein: CASSSSTGGVSGANVLTF; CDR3 DNA: TGTGCCAGCAGCTCCTCGACAGGGGGCGTCTCTGGGGCCAACGTCCTGACTTTC
D gene: TRBD1; V gene: TRBV18; clone size: .; J gene: TRBJ2-3; CDR3 protein: CASSPPGQGHNPFTDTQYF; CDR3 DNA: TGTGCCAGCTCACCACCGGGACAGGGGCACAATCCATTCACAGATACGCAGTATTTT
D gene: .; V gene: TRBV3-1/TRBV3-2; clone size: .; J gene: TRBJ1-2; CDR3 protein: CASSQVRDHGYTF; CDR3 DNA: TGTGCCAGCAGCCAAGTCAGGGATCATGGCTACACCTTC
D gene: .; V gene: TRBV6-5; clone size: .; J gene: TRBJ2-1; CDR3 protein: CASSYSRGLSYNEQFF; CDR3 DNA: TGTGCCAGCAGTTACTCGCGGGGGCTCTCCTACAATGAGCAGTTCTTC
D gene: TRBD1; V gene: TRBV18; clone size: .; J gene: TRBJ2-4; CDR3 protein: CASSPAKQGAGGIQYF; CDR3 DNA: TGTGCCAGCTCACCAGCAAAACAGGGGGCGGGTGGCATTCAGTACTTC
D gene: TRBD2; V gene: TRBV4-1; clone size: .; J gene: TRBJ2-5; CDR3 protein: CASSHAGGAETQYF; CDR3 DNA: TGCGCCAGCAGCCACGCGGGGGGCGCGGAGACCCAGTACTTC
D gene: TRBD1; V gene: TRBV18; clone size: .; J gene: TRBJ2-5; CDR3 protein: CASSSGTGGVTQYF; CDR3 DNA: TGTGCCAGCTCGTCCGGGACAGGGGGTGTGACCCAGTACTTC
D gene: .; V gene: TRBV19; clone size: .; J gene: TRBJ1-2; CDR3 protein: CASRTTGNLAYGYTF; CDR3 DNA: TGTGCCAGTAGGACCACAGGAAATCTCGCCTATGGCTACACCTTC
D gene: .; V gene: TRBV4-2; clone size: .; J gene: TRBJ2-7; CDR3 protein: CASSQDLHRESYEQYF; CDR3 DNA: TGTGCCAGCAGCCAAGATCTTCATCGGGAGTCCTACGAGCAGTACTTC
D gene: .; V gene: TRBV5-1; clone size: few; J gene: TRBJ2-7; CDR3 protein: CASRSGEGRYEQYF; CDR3 DNA: TGCGCCAGCCGTAGTGGCGAGGGTAGGTACGAGCAGTACTTC
D gene: .; V gene: TRBV5-6; clone size: .; J gene: TRBJ2-6; CDR3 protein: CASSSINFLANVLTF; CDR3 DNA: TGTGCCAGCAGCTCGATCAACTTCCTGGCCAACGTCCTGACTTTC
D gene: .; V gene: TRBV5-1; clone size: .; J gene: TRBJ1-6; CDR3 protein: CASSFGHRNGNSPLHF; CDR3 DNA: TGCGCCAGCAGCTTCGGGCACAGGAATGGCAATTCACCCCTCCACTTT
D gene: TRBD1; V gene: TRBV27; clone size: .; J gene: TRBJ2-2; CDR3 protein: CASSFAGQGVSGELFF; CDR3 DNA: TGTGCCAGCAGTTTCGCAGGACAGGGCGTTTCCGGGGAGCTGTTTTTT
D gene: TRBD1; V gene: TRBV4-1; clone size: .; J gene: TRBJ1-2; CDR3 protein: CASSQSGQGVYGYTF; CDR3 DNA: TGCGCCAGCAGCCAAAGCGGACAGGGGGTCTATGGCTACACCTTC
D gene: .; V gene: TRBV5-1; clone size: .; J gene: TRBJ2-1; CDR3 protein: CASRFDNYNEQFF; CDR3 DNA: TGCGCCAGCAGATTTGACAACTACAATGAGCAGTTCTTC
D gene: TRBD1; V gene: TRBV11-2; clone size: .; J gene: TRBJ1-5; CDR3 protein: CASSQTGVTGQPQHF; CDR3 DNA: TGTGCCAGCAGCCAAACAGGGGTAACGGGGCAGCCCCAGCATTTT
D gene: TRBD2; V gene: TRBV5-1; clone size: few; J gene: TRBJ2-3; CDR3 protein: CASSLGLAGNTDTQYF; CDR3 DNA: TGCGCCAGCAGCCTCGGACTAGCGGGAAACACAGATACGCAGTATTTT
D gene: TRBD1; V gene: TRBV7-9; clone size: .; J gene: TRBJ1-1; CDR3 protein: CASSPRGQGYTEAFF; CDR3 DNA: TGTGCCAGCAGCCCGAGGGGACAGGGGTACACTGAAGCTTTCTTT
D gene: .; V gene: TRBV29-1; clone size: .; J gene: TRBJ1-5; CDR3 protein: CSAGDISNQPQHF; CDR3 DNA: TGCAGCGCCGGGGACATTAGCAATCAGCCCCAGCATTTT
D gene: TRBD2; V gene: TRBV9; clone size: .; J gene: TRBJ2-3; CDR3 protein: CASSVGNSGGADTQYF; CDR3 DNA: TGTGCCAGCAGCGTAGGTAATAGCGGGGGGGCAGATACGCAGTATTTT
D gene: TRBD1; V gene: TRBV6-6; clone size: .; J gene: TRBJ1-4; CDR3 protein: CASSYSGTGNEKLFF; CDR3 DNA: TGTGCCAGCAGTTACTCTGGGACAGGAAATGAAAAACTGTTTTTT
D gene: .; V gene: TRBV28; clone size: few; J gene: TRBJ2-1; CDR3 protein: CASSLTPGAGEYNEQFF; CDR3 DNA: TGTGCCAGCAGCCTAACCCCAGGAGCCGGGGAGTACAATGAGCAGTTCTTC
D gene: TRBD1; V gene: TRBV27; clone size: .; J gene: TRBJ2-6; CDR3 protein: CASSPDRAASLTGANVLTF; CDR3 DNA: TGTGCCAGCAGTCCAGACAGGGCCGCGAGTTTAACTGGGGCCAACGTCCTGACTTTC
D gene: .; V gene: TRBV5-1; clone size: .; J gene: TRBJ1-1; CDR3 protein: CASSLDRADTEAFF; CDR3 DNA: TGCGCCAGCAGCTTGGACAGGGCTGACACTGAAGCTTTCTTT
D gene: .; V gene: TRBV2; clone size: few; J gene: TRBJ2-7; CDR3 protein: CAIHDSYSYEQYF; CDR3 DNA: TGTGCCATCCATGACAGCTACTCCTACGAGCAGTACTTC
D gene: TRBD1; V gene: TRBV5-1; clone size: .; J gene: TRBJ1-6; CDR3 protein: CATGQGDNSPLHF; CDR3 DNA: TGCGCCACCGGACAGGGGGATAATTCACCCCTCCACTTT
D gene: TRBD1; V gene: TRBV14; clone size: .; J gene: TRBJ2-3; CDR3 protein: CASSFSPGQAQYF; CDR3 DNA: TGTGCCAGCAGCTTTTCTCCGGGACAGGCGCAGTATTTT
D gene: .; V gene: TRBV7-2; clone size: .; J gene: TRBJ2-7; CDR3 protein: CASSLVGQHYEQYF; CDR3 DNA: TGTGCCAGCAGCTTAGTTGGACAACACTACGAGCAGTACTTC
D gene: .; V gene: TRBV30; clone size: .; J gene: TRBJ1-5; CDR3 protein: CAWSVRENQPQHF; CDR3 DNA: TGTGCCTGGAGTGTCAGGGAAAATCAGCCCCAGCATTTT
D gene: TRBD2; V gene: TRBV9; clone size: .; J gene: TRBJ2-3; CDR3 protein: CASSFRSGSGFSTDTQYF; CDR3 DNA: TGTGCCAGCAGCTTCCGTTCGGGTAGCGGGTTTAGCACAGATACGCAGTATTTT
D gene: TRBD1; V gene: TRBV11-2; clone size: .; J gene: TRBJ2-7; CDR3 protein: CASSSLTGTGGQQYF; CDR3 DNA: TGTGCCAGCAGCTCATTAACCGGGACAGGGGGCCAGCAGTACTTC
D gene: TRBD2; V gene: TRBV27; clone size: .; J gene: TRBJ2-1; CDR3 protein: CASSLAGGAYNEQFF; CDR3 DNA: TGTGCCAGCAGTCTAGCGGGAGGAGCCTACAATGAGCAGTTCTTC
D gene: TRBD1; V gene: TRBV19; clone size: .; J gene: TRBJ2-5; CDR3 protein: CASRDRGRGETQYF; CDR3 DNA: TGTGCCAGTAGAGACAGGGGTCGAGGCGAGACCCAGTACTTC
D gene: TRBD2; V gene: TRBV5-1; clone size: .; J gene: TRBJ2-1; CDR3 protein: CASSLAASGSRRRGFF; CDR3 DNA: TGCGCCAGCAGCTTAGCGGCTAGCGGGAGTCGCAGGCGTGGGTTCTTC
D gene: TRBD1; V gene: TRBV7-9; clone size: once; J gene: TRBJ1-4; CDR3 protein: CASSLIWDSQNEKLFF; CDR3 DNA: TGTGCCAGCAGCTTAATTTGGGACAGCCAAAATGAAAAACTGTTTTTT
D gene: TRBD1; V gene: TRBV9; clone size: many; J gene: TRBJ1-1; CDR3 protein: CASSKGQGNTEAFF; CDR3 DNA: TGTGCCAGCAGCAAGGGACAGGGGAACACTGAAGCTTTCTTT
D gene: .; V gene: TRBV7-9; clone size: .; J gene: TRBJ1-3; CDR3 protein: CASSLRGVGWTPSGNTIYF; CDR3 DNA: TGTGCCAGCAGCTTAAGGGGCGTGGGTTGGACCCCATCTGGAAACACCATATATTTT
D gene: TRBD2; V gene: TRBV5-1; clone size: .; J gene: TRBJ2-1; CDR3 protein: CASSPTSGSYNEQFF; CDR3 DNA: TGCGCCAGCAGCCCGACTAGCGGGAGCTACAATGAGCAGTTCTTC
D gene: TRBD1; V gene: TRBV3-1/TRBV3-2; clone size: .; J gene: TRBJ2-7; CDR3 protein: CASSHPANCGTGIEQYF; CDR3 DNA: TGTGCCAGCAGCCACCCCGCGAATTGCGGGACAGGGATCGAGCAGTACTTC
D gene: .; V gene: TRBV6-1; clone size: .; J gene: TRBJ1-2; CDR3 protein: CASSEWEYYGYTF; CDR3 DNA: TGTGCCAGCAGTGAATGGGAGTACTATGGCTACACCTTC
D gene: .; V gene: TRBV24-1; clone size: .; J gene: TRBJ2-5; CDR3 protein: CATSDPTRAETQYF; CDR3 DNA: TGTGCCACCAGTGACCCTACTAGAGCGGAGACCCAGTACTTC